This T cell receptor (beta chain) was obtained from a study of somatic mutations in cytotoxic T cells in rheumatoid arthritis. J gave up 3 bases and V 9 bases, and 4 bases lay outside the gene matches. The CDR3 is 13 residues long. Germline V gene data show CDR1 as LNHDA and CDR2 as SQIVND (reference sequence). This table comes from immunoSEQ multiplex PCR, and its TCRdb copy is limited to in-frame clones, with some not included. The table records 10,000 to 12,000 clones, around 89% of them present only once. The gene calls are TRBV19 and TRBJ2-5; TRBD2 agrees at 10 bases. The sequence was obtained from a woman aged 18 to 35 with rheumatoid arthritis. Sequenced: CD4+ T cells sorted from blood. The CDR3 region has the DNA TGTGCCAGCTCCGGGACTAGCGAAGAGACCCAGTACTTC. The encoded protein is CASSGTSEETQYF.